One sample yielded the 8 T cell receptor beta chains listed below, sequenced in a study of tumor-infiltrating lymphocytes in primary liver carcinoma. Taking roughly 20-34 mg of unsorted bulk tissue, the authors co-extracted RNA and DNA. A constant-region primer served to make TCR beta cDNA from roughly 500 ng total RNA. ARM-PCR was slightly modified, and three nested multiplex PCR rounds with it gave rise to the TCR beta libraries. Rounds one and two of PCR, each of 10 to 11 cycles, were primed with TRBV1-TRBV30 forward primers and a C-beta reverse primer. MiXCR, applied by TCRdb to the multiplex PCR reads, yields one record per CDR3 protein. The top ten clones hold about a sixth of a sample with about 190,000 distinct CDR3 sequences, around 81% of them seen once. Sequencing used tumor tissue from primary liver carcinoma. The receptor source for this set is a man aged 35 to 55 with primary liver carcinoma and hepatitis B virus infection.

V gene TRBV24-1 combines with J gene TRBJ2-4; 10 bases agree with TRBD1. The CDR3 is 15 amino acids. Germline CDR1 reads KGHDR; CDR2 reads SFDVKD. Unmatched junction bases numbered 8, after V lost 6 bases and J lost 7 bases. The DNA for the CDR3 is TGTGCCACCAGTTATTCGACAGGGGGCGTGAACATTCAGTACTTC. Translated: CATSYSTGGVNIQYF.

Details on this clonotype: The germline gene is not matched at one end of the junction; a read error may be the cause. The rearrangement joins TRBV11-2 to TRBJ2-7; tentative D call: TRBD1 (5 bases). The CDR3 totals 15 residues. CDR1 is SGHAT and CDR2 is FQNNGV in the germline V gene. The CDR3 spells CDSSLSAGFSYEHYF. CDR3 coding DNA: TGTGATAGCAGCTTATCGGCAGGGTTTTCCTACGAGCACTACTTC.

The chain has TRBV5-5 and TRBJ2-1; the match to TRBD2 covers 9 bases. Trimming took 5 bases from V and 7 from J; bases not matched to a gene: 16. The length of the CDR3 is 17 residues. CDR1 is SGHKS, CDR2 YYEKEE, per germline (reference sequence). The DNA of the CDR3 is TGTGCCAGCAGGCGGGCTCTAGGCCTAGCGGGACAAAATGAGCAGTTCTTC. Amino acids: CASRRALGLAGQNEQFF.

For this clonotype: The junction does not match germline at one end; this may be a read error. The chain has TRBV5-1 and TRBJ2-1; no clear D. Germline-derived CDR1 and CDR2 are SGHRS and YFSETQ. The CDR3 runs 14 residues. Written as DNA, the CDR3 is TGCGCCAGTAGCTTGGATCTCCAACCCAATGAGCAGTTCTTC. Amino acids: CASSLDLQPNEQFF.

Details on this clonotype: A much larger clonotype is one base distant, so this may be a read error. The V gene is TRBV30, the J gene TRBJ2-1; D is perhaps TRBD1 (6 bases). Germline CDR1 and CDR2: GTSNPN and SVGIG (reference sequence). The CDR3 extends over 15 amino acids. The CDR3 loop is CAWRVGQLKYNELFF. The CDR3 bases are TGTGCCTGGAGGGTAGGACAGCTGAAGTACAATGAGCTGTTCTTC.

On this clonotype itself: In this CDR3 the conserved last residue, phenylalanine or tryptophan, is missing, so a read error is likely. Because the CDR3's place on the DNA is in doubt, the DNA is left out and the CDR3 is given as listed by TCRdb. J is TRBJ2-1 and V is TRBV11-2; TRBD2, as called in the table, went unchecked against the DNA. The CDR3 has 14 amino acids, counting both end residues. Germline V gene sequence: CDR1 SGHAT, CDR2 FQNNGV. The CDR3 region is CASSLDSSGRSLFL.

Comment on this clonotype: At one end, the junction sequence differs from germline, possibly due to a read error. The J gene is TRBJ1-2, the V gene TRBV4-3; maybe TRBD1 (5 bases). Germline V CDR1 and CDR2: LGHNA, YSLEER. The CDR3 consists of 16 residues. In DNA, the CDR3 is TGCGCCAGCAGCCAGGCAGGGACGGGGAGGAACTATGGCTACACCTTT. Amino acid sequence: CASSQAGTGRNYGYTF.

This clonotype occurred many times. This rearrangement joins TRBV10-2 to TRBJ1-4; D not certain. The germline CDR1 and CDR2 sequences are WSHSY and SAAADI. V shed 2 bases and J shed 8 bases, with 9 bases lying between them. The CDR3 spans 13 residues. The CDR3 nucleotides read TGCGCCAGCAGTGAGGCCCCCAAAGAAAAACTGTTTTTT. This gives the protein CASSEAPKEKLFF.